This T cell receptor beta chain came from a study of tumor-infiltrating lymphocytes in localized non-small cell lung cancer. Overall study results and limits: Different pieces of the same tissue went to different assays, confounding technical variation with intratumor heterogeneity. Higher tumor T cell infiltration than in uninvolved lung was supported by TCRbeta sequencing.

Between the trimmed V and J ends, which lost 6 bases and 0 bases, there was a span of 9 bases. The CDR3 contains 13 residues. Germline V gene sequence: CDR1 MGHDK, CDR2 SYGVNS. Clones were sequenced by immunoSEQ multiplex PCR, and TCRdb holds only the in-frame ones, with some missing. The profile shows 12,000 or so clones, over 80% of them singletons. Of note for this clone: Its antigen is undetermined.

The TCR originated in a human donor with non-small cell lung cancer. Sample: lung tumor tissue. V gene TRBV25-1 combines with J gene TRBJ2-7; D is unclear. In nucleotides, the CDR3 is TGTGCCAGCAGCTTAGGGCCCTCCTACGAGCAGTACTTC. Residues: CASSLGPSYEQYF.